This record looks at one T cell receptor (beta chain) sequence and its context. Its specific antigen is unknown. No per-base quality is available; no much larger clone lies one base away. According to the study, the label for this sample's treatment or condition signals: around 19 received Ad26.COV2.S at low or high dose, single or two shots; about 5 received placebo; per-sample allocation not given. For vaccine and placebo recipients, repertoires were sequenced using samples collected on day 63 after the first injection. In Cohort 1b, roughly 26 adults aged 18-55 years were enrolled at a single site in Boston, USA, between 29 July and 7 August 2020. Ad26.COV2.S was a replication-incompetent adenovirus type 26 vector that expressed a prefusion-stabilized SARS-CoV-2 spike protein derived from the original Wuhan strain. This sample is part of a study of Ad26.COV2.S vaccination and SARS-CoV-2 variants (dated by TCRdb to the early 2020s). Turning to the overall study: Vaccine-arm donors came from COV1001, a multicentre, randomized, double-blind, placebo-controlled phase I-IIa trial of Ad26.COV2.S in healthy adults. Ad26.COV2.S was given intramuscularly at 5x10^10 or 1x10^11 viral particles, as a single shot or as two shots 56 days apart. TCRbeta repertoire sequencing served as the tool for gauging how specific and how broad the SARS-CoV-2-reactive T cell receptors were following Ad26.COV2.S vaccination. The TCR-sequenced set comprised approximately 32 samples: some 19 Ad26.COV2.S vaccine recipients, 5 placebo recipients and 8 SARS-CoV-2 convalescent individuals. Trial participants were randomized into five groups of five: low-dose or high-dose Ad26.COV2.S given once or twice, or placebo on both occasions. Throughout the experiments and outcome assessment, investigators stayed blinded to trial group allocation. Results the study describes overall, beyond this receptor: The authors noted that total T cell responses may have been underestimated by the TCR breadth and depth analyses. Spike-specific TCR breadth was higher in Ad26.COV2.S recipients than in placebo recipients (P = 0.0014). The study was not powered to compare responses between vaccine doses or regimens. After vaccination, spike-specific CD8+ and CD4+ T cell responses were reported to show substantial breadth. Vaccine and placebo recipients had similar non-spike TCR breadth, a finding consistent with the vaccine containing only spike.

TCRbeta CDR3 regions were sequenced with the immunoSEQ Assay. After extraction, genomic DNA underwent amplification by bias-controlled multiplex PCR, followed by high-throughput sequencing. The authors' pipeline ran thus. To quantify the absolute abundance of every unique TCRbeta CDR3 region, sequences were collapsed and filtered. Usable DNA was measured by amplifying reference genes present in all nucleated cells, and TCRbeta template counts were normalized to that usable DNA to estimate T cell fraction. Repertoire TCRs were annotated as SARS-CoV-2-specific by exact matching of V gene, CDR3 amino acid sequence and J gene to a known reactive TCR set. The reference SARS-CoV-2 TCR set was obtained from MIRA and was filtered for enrichment in COVID-19-positive ImmuneCODE repertoires, whereby public or cross-reactive TCRs were removed. Drawing on the MIRA antigens, annotated TCRs were analysed further at the level of specific ORF or position within ORF. Depth was the summed frequency of annotated unique rearrangements, while breadth was defined as annotated unique rearrangements over total unique productive rearrangements. TCR breadth was compared between groups using two-sided Wilcoxon rank-sum tests. In its TCRdb copy, this immuneACCESS table keeps in-frame sequences only and misses some clones. Where compared with another copy, unresolved V genes explain less than half of these, and the others have no known cause. V and J calls and clone size are those listed in that table; D and trimming were worked out from the DNA. In this sample the table shows around 450,000 clones, approximately 89% of which occur a single time. Together, the top ten hold 2.5% to 3% of the sample.

Its CDR3 holds 14 amino acids, cysteine through phenylalanine. CDR3 DNA is the only sequence kept; it has 42 bases, read in frame from the first base. Via the germline V gene, CDR1 is SGHNT and CDR2 YENEEA. V drops 0 bases and J drops 7 bases, leaving 7 bases in between. This sequence originates from a person between 18 and 65 years old who received the Ad26.COV2.S COVID-19 vaccine or a placebo. The sample in question was peripheral blood, obtained in a trial of Ad26.COV2.S vaccine versus placebo. The rearranged segments are TRBV11-3 and TRBJ1-6; the D gene assignment is ambiguous. The CDR3 here reads CASSLDGPNSPLHF. The DNA reads as follows: TGTGCCAGCAGCTTAGATGGCCCAAATTCACCCCTCCACTTT.